One and the same sample provided the 3 T cell receptor beta chains below, sequenced in a study of T cell clonality in common variable immunodeficiency. Measured with immunoSEQ multiplex PCR; TCRdb has only the in-frame clones, and not every one. This sample has 15,000 to 20,000 clones, each found more than once. Study-level findings and limits: In common variable immunodeficiency, TCR beta chains reportedly carried fewer deletions and N-nucleotide insertions.

These receptors have no known antigen. The specimen was peripheral blood mononuclear cells. The receptor source for this set is a human donor with common variable immunodeficiency.

This clone occurred many times. The read terminates 3 residues ahead of where the CDR3 ends, so the germline J gene completes it. The J gene is TRBJ1-1, the V gene TRBV6-2 or TRBV6-3; a possible D gene is TRBD1 (5 bases). With 0 bases removed from V and 4 bases from J, the gap between germline ends came to 12 bases. The CDR3 contains 15 residues. Germline CDR1 reads MNHEY; CDR2 reads SVGEGT. The CDR3 DNA, read in part, is TGTGCCAGCAGTTACTCCGGGGGTGGAGGCACTGAA. Protein sequence: CASSYSGGGGTE. In full, the CDR3 reads CASSYSGGGGTEAFF.

This clone was recorded a few times. The sequenced CDR3 bases are TGTGCCAGCTCACCAGCGGGGGCTAATGAAAAA. Its translation is CASSPAGANEK. The full CDR3 protein is CASSPAGANEKLFF. The chain uses TRBV18 and TRBJ1-4; TRBD1 is a possible D gene (5 bases). The read terminates 3 residues ahead of where the CDR3 ends, so the germline J gene completes it. The V and J ends lost 2 bases and 3 bases respectively, with 7 bases between them. This CDR3 comprises 14 residues. Germline loops: CDR1 KGHSH, CDR2 LQKENI.

Concerning this clone: The CDR3 extends 3 residues past the end of the read, so its final part is completed from the germline J gene. The rearrangement joins TRBV19 to TRBJ1-2; 7 positions agree with TRBD1. Trimming removed 6 bases from V and 4 bases from J; junction bases left unmatched: 11. The CDR3 has 15 amino acids. Germline lookup yields CDR1 LNHDA and CDR2 SQIVND (reference sequence). Here the CDR3 reads CASRNTGDSGYGYTF. Incomplete CDR3 DNA: TGTGCCAGTAGAAACACAGGGGACTCAGGCTATGGC.